The present TCR beta chain was sequenced within a study of T cells in Graves' hyperthyroidism and ophthalmopathy (dated by TCRdb to the late 2010s). Regarding the complete study: Peripheral blood was sampled at the time of initial diagnosis, prior to any treatment. An independent validation cohort of fewer than 20 hyperthyroidism patients and approximately 17 patients who later progressed to ophthalmopathy tested prospective prediction of ophthalmopathy. Thyroid tissue and blood T-cell repertoires from six Graves' hyperthyroidism patients were also compared in the study. The paper reports TCR Vbeta CDR3 sequencing of 135 peripheral blood samples: around 41 ophthalmopathy, roughly 74 hyperthyroidism and around 17 progressor patients. To identify TCR V-J signatures that set the groups apart, the researchers used a discovery cohort of 100 patients, made up of about 44 with Graves' ophthalmopathy and approximately 57 with stable Graves' hyperthyroidism. Following sampling, methimazole starting at 30 mg daily was given to hyperthyroidism patients, and high-dose intravenous methylprednisolone was given to ophthalmopathy patients. The 95 to 100 discovery patients were divided at random into training and test sets in a 7:3 ratio. Overall results and qualifications from the work: No statistical method was used to set the sample size in advance, and investigators knew the group allocation. A 13 V-J signature model separated ophthalmopathy from stable hyperthyroidism, with over 85% sensitivity and just under 84% specificity in cross-validation and 80%/75% in testing. Blood samples also contained most of the expanded thyroid clonotypes (frequency above 0.001), which suggests that blood repertoires may reflect thyroid immune responses. In validation, the model predicted progression to ophthalmopathy with roughly 70% sensitivity and approximately 78% specificity, a median of about six months before onset.

According to the germline V gene (reference sequence), CDR1 reads PRHDT and CDR2 reads FYEKMQ. Counted from cysteine to phenylalanine, this CDR3 has 13 amino acids. Only the CDR3 portion is preserved as DNA: 39 bases, with reading frame beginning at the first base. V is cut back by 5 bases and J by 6 bases, with 5 bases in the junction unmatched. A patient counted as having stable Graves' hyperthyroidism if no progression to ophthalmopathy occurred over 18 months of follow-up. Hyperthyroidism patients were newly diagnosed, had a disease duration of under 2 months, and were aged 18 to 65 years. Exclusion was applied to patients with uncontrolled infections, other autoimmune diseases, pregnancy or lactation. Clinical symptoms, serum thyroxine and TRAb, thyroid ultrasound, and orbital computed tomography formed the basis for the diagnoses. Ficoll-Paque density gradient centrifugation was used to isolate PBMCs from 10 ml of fresh peripheral blood. Total RNA was extracted using Trizol reagent, and RNA quality was assessed on an Agilent 2100 Bioanalyzer.

Many counts were recorded for this clonotype. The target of this receptor is not known. No much larger clone exists at a distance of one base, and base qualities are not known. TCR beta CDR3 regions were amplified from RNA transcripts. The first round of RT-PCR for the TCR CDR3 was performed with the HTBI primer set and the Qiagen OneStep RT-PCR kit. Libraries were constructed in a second round of multiplex PCR, after which size selection and purification were carried out. The libraries were sequenced on an Illumina HiSeq2000 using paired-end 100 bp reads. Per the authors' processing: Raw data were processed with SOAPnuke, discarding reads with adapters, uncalled bases, mean Phred below 15, or no exact constant-primer or identifier match. High-quality paired reads were merged with COPE v1.2.5, and unique nucleotide sequences were defined as clonotypes. MiTCR v1.1 was used to align the clonotypes against IMGT TRBV, TRBD and TRBJ reference segments. The analysis included only V-J combinations with a frequency above 0.0001, which together covered around 99% of the repertoires. A TCS score was defined as the ratio of F50 (clonal expansion) to E x V (chaos), with BLOSUM62-based TCRdist applied between CDR3 peptides within each V-J. Welch's t-statistics and random forest reduced several hundred V-J features to 10 to 15, which were used in a naive Bayes classifier (R e1071). The raw public reads went through TCRdb reprocessing: fastp at Q25, MiXCR clone calling, in-frame beta chains kept. Rows are combined by CDR3 protein, so each entry shows the most common genes and DNA. TCRdb's processing, not the study's, gives the V and J calls here. This sample comprises roughly 700,000 distinct CDR3 sequences, approximately 15% of them detected only once. About a tenth of the sample is in the top ten clones.

This clonotype originated in a young woman with Graves' hyperthyroidism. The receptor chain draws on TRBV13 and TRBJ2-7; 9 central nucleotides agree with TRBD1. The sample was blood. CDR3 region: CASSAGTGLEQYF. The base sequence is TGTGCCAGCAGCGCAGGGACAGGGCTCGAGCAGTACTTC.